This T cell receptor beta chain was sequenced for a study of CD8 T cells in Susac syndrome. The RNA, about 0.5 to 1 ug, was put through reverse transcription using random hexamers. The TCR beta CDR3 was amplified by immunoSEQ multiplex PCR across 54 Vbeta, 13 Jbeta. Each CDR3 protein is one row after TCRdb ran MiXCR on the immunoSEQ multiplex PCR reads. The sample has a few hundred thousand distinct CDR3 sequences, 80% to 95% seen once. CDR3 size: 17 residues. After removal of 1 base from V and 3 bases from J, the junction contained 12 bases not matched to a gene. Germline assignment: CDR1 SGHVS and CDR2 FQNEAQ. Overall study results and limits: The study's TCR sequencing and HLA analysis covered a relatively small number of individuals, and the study acknowledged this.

Negative isolation was used for CD8+ and CD4+ T cells and FACS enrichment for TEMRA cells. A word on this clonotype: Its antigen is as yet unknown.

What was sequenced was CD8+ T cells from PBMCs. J is TRBJ2-7 and V is TRBV7-8; 7 positions match TRBD1. This clonotype was obtained from a human donor with multiple sclerosis. The CDR3 loop reads CASSLDGGRGTSYEQYF. CDR3 in DNA: TGTGCCAGCAGCTTAGATGGGGGCAGGGGGACAAGCTACGAGCAGTACTTC.